The 24 T cell receptor beta chains listed next were all sequenced from one sample in a study of breast tumors, draining lymph nodes, adjacent tissues. TCRdb re-called the multiplex PCR reads with MiXCR, one entry per CDR3 protein. The sample lists 120,000 to 150,000 distinct CDR3 sequences, 30% to 35% occurring once. Samples came from axillary lymph nodes draining the breast cancer. What was sequenced was axillary lymph node tissue. These receptors were collected from a female donor with breast cancer. Some clones in this sample may be carry-over from other donors' samples.

On this clonotype: One junction end does not reproduce the germline sequence, and a read error may be involved. This chain links TRBV7-2 with TRBJ2-5; no reliable D call. The CDR3 spans 15 residues. CDR1 is SGHTA, CDR2 FQGNSA, per germline. For the CDR3, the DNA is TGTGCCAACAGCTCAGCTTATGGACGGCAAGAGACCCAGTACTTC. Its translation: CANSSAYGRQETQYF. Full variable domain (outside the CDR3, taken from reference TRBV7-2 and TRBJ2-5): GAGVSQSPSNKVTEKGKDVELRCDPISGHTALYWYRQSLGQGLEFLIYFQGNSAPDKSGLPSDRFSAERTGGSVSTLTIQRTQQEDSAVYLCANSSAYGRQETQYFGPGTRLLVL.

The sample holds one count of this clonotype. Possible read error: a much larger clone is one base away. This chain links TRBV3-1 with TRBJ1-4, with D perhaps TRBD1 (5 bases). Germline V lookup: CDR1 LGHDT, CDR2 YNNKEL (reference sequence). CDR3 length equals 20 residues. The DNA for the CDR3 is TGTGCCAGCAGCCAAGACCCTCTGGGGGGTGTAGTTGGAACTAATGAAAAACTGTTATTT. It is translated as CASSQDPLGGVVGTNEKLLF.

V gene TRBV4-3 combines with J gene TRBJ2-1, with D perhaps matching TRBD1 (5 bases). This CDR3 comprises 12 residues. CDR1 is LGHNA, CDR2 YSLEER, per germline. V was pared by 1 base and J by 10 bases, with 8 bases between. CDR3 sequence (DNA): TGCGCCAGCAGCCAAGTAAGGGGAGAGCAGTTCTTC. Its protein is CASSQVRGEQFF.

This clonotype was detected a few times. This is likely a read error, given that the CDR3 carries no conserved phenylalanine or tryptophan at its end. The chain uses TRBV7-3 and TRBJ1-6, with TRBD1 as a possible D gene (6 bases). V was pared by 5 bases and J by 9 bases, with 14 bases between. Germline V gives CDR1 SGHTA, CDR2 FQGTGA. The length of the CDR3 is 14 residues. The CDR3 nucleotides read TGTGCCAGCAGCCTCGGGGCAGGGGCTTCACCCCTCCACTCT. Translation: CASSLGAGASPLHS.

This clonotype came up once. The chain joins TRBV9 to TRBJ1-2, with D perhaps matching TRBD1 (5 bases). Deletions cut 0 bases from V and 4 bases from J, with 13 bases between. This CDR3 spans 15 amino acids. From germline, CDR1 is SGDLS and CDR2 YYNGEE. Here the CDR3 reads CASSVGPGQGYGYTF. CDR3 sequence (DNA): TGTGCCAGCAGCGTAGGACCGGGGCAGGGCTATGGCTACACCTTC.

This clonotype was found many times. The chain links TRBV20-1 to TRBJ2-3; 10 bases map to TRBD2. The V and J ends lost 1 base and 6 bases, in that order; junction bases with no gene match: 7. The CDR3 has 15 amino acids. Per germline, CDR1 DFQATT and CDR2 SNEGSKA (reference sequence). CDR3 sequence reads: CSARGLAGVVDTQYF. The CDR3 DNA follows: TGCAGTGCTAGAGGGCTAGCGGGGGTTGTTGATACGCAGTATTTT.

This clonotype was detected only once. The V and J genes are TRBV6-6 and TRBJ2-1, with D maybe TRBD1 (5 bases). Germline V gives CDR1 MNHNY, CDR2 SVGAGI (reference sequence). Trimming removed 6 bases at V and 2 bases at J, with 20 bases between. This CDR3 spans 17 amino acids. This CDR3 is CASRLRAPGNPYNEQFF. CDR3 in DNA: TGTGCCAGCAGATTAAGGGCGCCAGGGAACCCCTACAATGAGCAGTTCTTC.

This clonotype was recorded many times. V gene TRBV7-3 combines with J gene TRBJ2-3, with D hard to call. This CDR3 is 15 amino acids long. Trimming took off 2 bases at V and 0 bases at J, with 9 bases between the two ends. From germline, CDR1 is SGHTA and CDR2 FQGTGA. As DNA, the CDR3 is TGTGCCAGCAGCTTATTTGGCGCCAGCACAGATACGCAGTATTTT. Residues: CASSLFGASTDTQYF.

The rearrangement uses TRBV15 and TRBJ2-5; D not resolved. The CDR3 sequence is 14 residues long. Germline CDR1 LNHNV, CDR2 YYDKDF (reference sequence). The V and J ends lost 1 base and 9 bases respectively, with 15 bases between them. The CDR3 sequence: CATSRVLGNQPQYF. CDR3 DNA sequence: TGTGCCACCAGCAGAGTACTGGGCAATCAGCCCCAGTACTTC.

This clonotype showed up just once. J is TRBJ2-7 and V is TRBV18; 8 bases line up with TRBD2. Germline V gene data show CDR1 as KGHSH and CDR2 as LQKENI. With V trimmed by 3 bases and J by 7 bases, 11 bases remained unmatched. The CDR3 is made up of 15 amino acids. CDR3 amino acids: CASSPTGGFDNEQYV. The CDR3 region has the DNA TGTGCCAGCTCACCTACGGGGGGGTTCGACAATGAGCAGTACGTC.

This chain uses TRBV6-1 with TRBJ2-1; D ambiguous. The V gene lost 2 bases and the J gene lost 15 bases, with 11 bases spanning the gap. This CDR3 is 11 amino acids long. Germline CDR1 and CDR2: MNHNS and SASEGT. CDR3 bases: TGTGCCAGCAGTGAACTCCTCTCGTGGTTCTTC. Translating gives CASSELLSWFF.

The gene calls are TRBV19 and TRBJ1-1; 8 positions match TRBD1. The junction had 15 bases not matched to a gene; V was cut back by 5 bases and J by 4 bases. From germline, CDR1 is LNHDA and CDR2 SQIVND (reference sequence). CDR3 length equals 17 residues. The CDR3 DNA reads as TGTGCCAGTAGTTTAGGCAGGGGGCGCCTAGGGCCCACTGAAGCTTTCTTT. This codes for CASSLGRGRLGPTEAFF.

This clonotype was recorded at least ten times. CDR3 residues: CASSKRTGLNEKLFF. The CDR3 nucleotides are TGTGCCAGCAGCAAAAGGACAGGGCTAAATGAAAAACTGTTTTTT. The genes are TRBV3-1 and TRBJ1-4; 8 bases fit TRBD1. Germline CDR1 reads LGHDT; CDR2 reads YNNKEL (reference sequence). J lost 5 bases, V lost 5 bases, and 7 bases had no gene match. The CDR3 loop spans 15 amino acids.

This clonotype was observed many times. The rearrangement joins TRBV7-6 to TRBJ2-1; 14 bases fit TRBD2. CDR3 length equals 16 residues. Germline V lookup: CDR1 SGHVS, CDR2 FNYEAQ. V shed 1 base, J shed 4 bases, and the junction held 0 bases outside the gene matches. CDR3 nucleotide sequence: TGTGCCAGCAGCTTAGGGACTAGCGGGGGGTACAATGAGCAGTTCTTC. Translation: CASSLGTSGGYNEQFF.

A remark on this clonotype: The conserved final phenylalanine or tryptophan is absent from the CDR3, which likely points to a read error. The chain couples TRBV5-1 to TRBJ2-7; D might be TRBD1 (6 bases). Germline values: CDR1 SGHRS, CDR2 YFSETQ. The V gene lost 4 bases and the J gene lost 2 bases, with 19 bases spanning the gap. This CDR3 spans 16 amino acids. CDR3 in DNA: TGCGCCAGCAGCGACGAAGCTATACAGGGCCCCTACGAGCAGTACCTC. It yields the protein CASSDEAIQGPYEQYL.

This clonotype came up a few times. One junction end disagrees with the germline gene, perhaps due to a read error. The chain joins TRBV20-1 to TRBJ2-5; no definite D call. There are 8 residues in the CDR3. CDR1 DFQATT and CDR2 SNEGSKA come from the germline V gene (reference sequence). The chain's CDR3 is CSAREANF. The CDR3 DNA reads TGCAGTGCTAGAGAAGCCAACTTC.

This clonotype was seen many times. Given a much more abundant clone one base away, this may be a read error. This chain joins TRBV9 and TRBJ1-4; 8 positions agree with TRBD1. Germline V gives CDR1 SGDLS, CDR2 YYNGEE. The CDR3 length is 16 residues. The CDR3 protein is CASSAGQVATNEKLVF. CDR3 nucleotide sequence: TGTGCCAGCAGCGCGGGACAGGTTGCAACTAATGAAAAACTGGTTTTT.

This clonotype has ten or more counts. The rearrangement links TRBV20-1 to TRBJ2-1, with a tentative D call TRBD1 (6 bases). Trimming took 6 bases from V and 0 from J, leaving 12 bases between them. The CDR3 covers 14 residues. In germline, CDR1 is DFQATT, CDR2 SNEGSKA (reference sequence). The CDR3, as DNA: TGCAGTGCCCCAGGACAGAGCTCCTACAATGAGCAGTTCTTC. Its protein is CSAPGQSSYNEQFF.

This chain uses TRBV7-3 with TRBJ2-7, with D maybe TRBD2 (6 bases). V lost 5 bases to trimming and J lost 5 bases, with 25 bases between them. The CDR3 has 17 residues. The V gene's germline CDR1 is SGHTA and CDR2 FQGTGA. CDR3: CASSPPGTGAPLDEQYF. CDR3 in DNA: TGTGCCAGCAGCCCCCCCGGGACTGGGGCCCCACTGGACGAGCAGTACTTC.

This chain connects TRBV5-1 to TRBJ2-7, with a possible D match to TRBD2 (6 bases). This CDR3 has 14 residues. Germline lookup yields CDR1 SGHRS and CDR2 YFSETQ. The V and J ends lost 4 bases and 0 bases respectively, with 11 bases between them. The CDR3 reads CASSLTSFSYEQYF. In DNA, the CDR3 is TGCGCCAGCAGCCTCACTAGCTTCTCCTACGAGCAGTACTTC. Looking up the rest from reference TRBV5-1 and TRBJ2-7 gives the full variable domain: KAGVTQTPRYLIKTRGQQVTLSCSPISGHRSVSWYQQTPGQGLQFLFEYFSETQRNKGNFPGRFSGRQFSNSRSEMNVSTLELGDSALYLCASSLTSFSYEQYFGPGTRLTVT.

On this clonotype: A read error is likely, as this CDR3 ends without the conserved phenylalanine or tryptophan. The chain is built from TRBV7-9 and TRBJ1-6, with 7 bases that match TRBD1. The germline CDR1 and CDR2 sequences are SEHNR and FQNEAQ (reference sequence). The CDR3 length is 14 residues. Germline trimming cut 3 bases from V and 6 bases from J; bases unmatched to any gene: 2. In DNA, the CDR3 is TGTGCCAGCAGCTTGACAGGGACTAATTCACCCCTCCACCTT. It translates to CASSLTGTNSPLHL.

V gene TRBV5-1 combines with J gene TRBJ1-2; possible D gene TRBD1, 5 bases. CDR3 length equals 17 residues. The germline CDR1 and CDR2 sequences are SGHRS and YFSETQ. Trimming removed 0 bases at V and 4 bases at J, with 19 bases between. The CDR3 bases are TGCGCCAGCAGCTTGGGGTTCGGGGGGACGAACATCTATGGCTACACCTTC. Its translation is CASSLGFGGTNIYGYTF. Full variable domain (missing parts from reference TRBV5-1 and TRBJ1-2): KAGVTQTPRYLIKTRGQQVTLSCSPISGHRSVSWYQQTPGQGLQFLFEYFSETQRNKGNFPGRFSGRQFSNSRSEMNVSTLELGDSALYLCASSLGFGGTNIYGYTFGSGTRLTVV.

This clonotype was counted at least ten times. V usage is TRBV7-9 and J usage is TRBJ1-5; 11 bases agree with TRBD1. This CDR3 has 15 residues. With 5 bases clipped from V and 6 bases from J, the junction kept 6 bases outside the gene matches. Germline V gene lookup returns CDR1 SEHNR and CDR2 FQNEAQ (reference sequence). CDR3 amino acids: CASSRGTGGSQPQHF. The CDR3 DNA is TGTGCCAGCAGCAGGGGGACAGGGGGAAGTCAGCCCCAGCATTTT.

In its sample, this clonotype was seen many times. The CDR3 is CASSLGSGTPTAQYF. DNA for the CDR3: TGTGCCAGCAGCTTAGGATCAGGTACCCCGACGGCCCAGTACTTC. This chain links TRBV7-2 with TRBJ2-5; D gene uncertain. This CDR3 has 15 amino acids. Between the trimmed V and J ends, which lost 1 base and 9 bases, there was a span of 18 bases. Per germline, CDR1 SGHTA and CDR2 FQGNSA. Filled out from reference TRBV7-2 and TRBJ2-5, the complete variable domain reads GAGVSQSPSNKVTEKGKDVELRCDPISGHTALYWYRQSLGQGLEFLIYFQGNSAPDKSGLPSDRFSAERTGGSVSTLTIQRTQQEDSAVYLCASSLGSGTPTAQYFGPGTRLLVL.